The 10 T cell receptor beta chains reported below all come from one sample, sequenced in a study of cytomegalovirus exposure and HLA in healthy donors. The PCR made use of 60 Vbeta and 13 Jbeta primers. This table comes from immunoSEQ multiplex PCR, and its TCRdb copy is limited to in-frame clones, with some not included. Of about 180,000 clones listed, around 82% are singletons. The specimen was PBMCs. The receptor source for this set is a young woman in good health and CMV-seropositive.

The gene calls are TRBV11-3 and TRBJ2-7; TRBD1 matches at 8 bases. The length of the CDR3 is 14 residues. After removal of 5 bases from V and 4 bases from J, the junction contained 7 bases not matched to a gene. The germline V gene encodes CDR1 SGHNT and CDR2 YENEEA. The CDR3 nucleotides read TGTGCCAGCAGCCCTCGACAGGGGAAGTACGAGCAGTACTTC. This gives the protein CASSPRQGKYEQYF. Full variable domain (rest looked up from reference TRBV11-3 and TRBJ2-7): EAGVVQSPRYKIIEKKQPVAFWCNPISGHNTLYWYLQNLGQGPELLIRYENEEAVDDSQLPKDRFSAERLKGVDSTLKIQPAELGDSAVYLCASSPRQGKYEQYFGPGTRLTVT.

The chain recombines TRBV7-8 with TRBJ2-2, with TRBD2 matching 7 bases. V trimming: 3 bases; J trimming: 5 bases; junction bases outside the gene matches: 3. The CDR3 runs 14 residues. Germline lookup yields CDR1 SGHVS and CDR2 FQNEAQ. CDR3 sequence: CASSLGGGTGELFF. The CDR3 DNA follows: TGTGCCAGCAGCTTGGGCGGGGGAACCGGGGAGCTGTTTTTT.

The chain recombines TRBV5-1 with TRBJ2-3; no clear D. V shed 5 bases and J shed 5 bases, with 6 bases lying between them. CDR3 length: 11 residues. The germline CDR1 and CDR2 sequences are SGHRS and YFSETQ. The CDR3 here is CASRWRDTQYF. The CDR3 DNA follows: TGCGCCAGCAGGTGGAGAGATACGCAGTATTTT. Full variable domain (remainder filled in from reference TRBV5-1 and TRBJ2-3): KAGVTQTPRYLIKTRGQQVTLSCSPISGHRSVSWYQQTPGQGLQFLFEYFSETQRNKGNFPGRFSGRQFSNSRSEMNVSTLELGDSALYLCASRWRDTQYFGPGTRLTVL.

The chain joins TRBV5-5 to TRBJ1-1; tentatively, D is TRBD1 (5 bases). V lost 1 base and J lost 3, with 7 bases in between. In germline, CDR1 is SGHKS, CDR2 YYEKEE (reference sequence). The CDR3 runs to 13 residues. CDR3 loop: CASSLRGYTEAFF. The DNA of the CDR3 is TGTGCCAGCAGCTTGCGGGGGTACACTGAAGCTTTCTTT.

This chain joins TRBV7-9 and TRBJ2-1; a possible D gene is TRBD1 (6 bases). CDR3 size: 13 residues. The germline CDR1 and CDR2 sequences are SEHNR and FQNEAQ (reference sequence). V lost 3 bases, J lost 8 bases, and 11 bases lay in between. DNA for the CDR3: TGTGCCAGCAGCTTGGGGGCTTGGGATGAGCAGTTCTTC. This encodes CASSLGAWDEQFF. Full variable domain (remainder filled in from reference TRBV7-9 and TRBJ2-1): DTGVSQNPRHKITKRGQNVTFRCDPISEHNRLYWYRQTLGQGPEFLTYFQNEAQLEKSRLLSDRFSAERPKGSFSTLEIQRTEQGDSAMYLCASSLGAWDEQFFGPGTRLTVL.

This chain joins TRBV10-2 and TRBJ1-3; tentative D call: TRBD1 (5 bases). V was pared by 3 bases and J by 2 bases, with 11 bases between. Germline-derived CDR1 and CDR2 are WSHSY and SAAADI. This CDR3 comprises 15 residues. The CDR3 sequence is CASSEWAGTGNTIYF. CDR3 bases: TGCGCCAGCAGTGAATGGGCAGGGACTGGAAACACCATATATTTT.

The chain carries TRBV2 and TRBJ2-3; 9 bases align to TRBD2. The CDR3 is made up of 15 amino acids. Looked up from germline, CDR1 is SNHLY and CDR2 is FYNNEI. The V gene end was trimmed by 3 bases and the J gene end by 4 bases; junction bases not matched to a gene: 5. The CDR3 DNA is TGTGCCAGCAGTGACCAGCGGGGGGTCCCAGATACGCAGTATTTT. As protein: CASSDQRGVPDTQYF.

The V call is TRBV18, the J call TRBJ2-5; maybe TRBD1 (6 bases). In germline, CDR1 is KGHSH, CDR2 LQKENI. The CDR3 extends over 18 amino acids. Trimming cost V 1 base and J 4 bases, with 22 bases left between them. The CDR3 is CASSPRATGLNVGETQYF. CDR3 DNA sequence: TGTGCCAGCTCACCACGGGCCACAGGGTTGAACGTGGGAGAGACCCAGTACTTC.

This sequence joins TRBV5-1 and TRBJ2-5; 10 bases match TRBD2. Germline V gene lookup returns CDR1 SGHRS and CDR2 YFSETQ. V was clipped by 4 bases and J by 9 bases; unmatched bases: 12. The CDR3 has 15 residues. CDR3 sequence (DNA): TGCGCCAGCAGCAGAACTAGCGGGGAGCCCGGGGCCCAGTACTTC. Amino acid sequence: CASSRTSGEPGAQYF.

Note on this clone: Relative to the germline gene, one junction end is altered; a read error may explain this. The genes are TRBV4-2 and TRBJ1-2, with 9 bases fitting TRBD1. Germline V gives CDR1 LGHNA, CDR2 YNFKEQ. The CDR3 consists of 14 residues. The CDR3 DNA follows: TGTGCCAGCAGCCTAGGGACAGGGCTGAGAAAAGAGGCCTTC. Its protein is CASSLGTGLRKEAF.